Following are 32 T cell receptor beta chains from one sample sequenced in a study of blood T cell repertoires in COVID-19. Here immunoSEQ multiplex PCR was the method, and the copy in TCRdb shows in-frame clones only, minus some. This sample carries hundreds of thousands of clones, about 82% of them seen once, and the ten largest clones take 2% to 2.5%. Input material: PBMCs or T cells enriched from blood (not recorded which). The receptors come from a woman in her 50s who had recovered from COVID-19.

The chain joins TRBV6-5 to TRBJ2-7; possible D gene TRBD1, 5 bases. Germline values: CDR1 MNHEY, CDR2 SVGAGI. This CDR3 spans 11 amino acids. Deletions cut 8 bases from V and 6 bases from J, with 11 bases between. The CDR3 sequence is CASGQGFEQYF. The DNA for the CDR3 is TGTGCCAGCGGTCAGGGTTTCGAGCAGTACTTC.

The rearrangement uses TRBV2 and TRBJ2-5, with D perhaps matching TRBD1 (5 bases). V was trimmed by 3 bases and J by 2 bases, leaving 16 bases between them. In germline, CDR1 is SNHLY, CDR2 FYNNEI. The CDR3 runs 16 residues. CDR3: CASSDPGRSLQETQYF. In DNA form, the CDR3 reads TGTGCCAGCAGTGATCCAGGGCGAAGCCTTCAAGAGACCCAGTACTTC.

This chain joins TRBV27 and TRBJ2-1; weak D call: TRBD2 (7 bases). V was pared by 6 bases and J by 0 bases, with 15 bases between. There are 16 residues in the CDR3. Germline lookup yields CDR1 MNHEY and CDR2 SMNVEV (reference sequence). The CDR3 DNA reads TGTGCCAGCAGCTGGGGAGGGGGGCACTCCTACAATGAGCAGTTCTTC. This sequence encodes CASSWGGGHSYNEQFF.

The chain recombines TRBV7-9 with TRBJ2-5; 11 positions agree with TRBD2. V trimming: 3 bases; J trimming: 4 bases; junction bases outside the gene matches: 7. In germline, CDR1 is SEHNR, CDR2 FQNEAQ (reference sequence). The CDR3 has 16 amino acids. The CDR3 loop reads CASSLRVAGGRETQYF. CDR3 DNA: TGTGCCAGCAGCTTGAGAGTAGCGGGAGGGCGAGAGACCCAGTACTTC.

A single count supports this clone. J is TRBJ2-3 and V is TRBV24-1; D uncertain. The CDR3 is 15 residues long. The germline gives CDR1 KGHDR, CDR2 SFDVKD. V lost 5 bases and J 0 bases, leaving 11 bases between the germline ends. CDR3 bases: TGTGCCACCAGTGCCCCCGGTTCTAGCACAGATACGCAGTATTTT. Translating it yields CATSAPGSSTDTQYF.

The V and J genes are TRBV5-1 and TRBJ2-5; 7 bases line up with TRBD1. V lost 1 base, J lost 5 bases, and 5 bases stayed unmatched. The CDR3 sequence is 14 residues long. Germline V gene lookup returns CDR1 SGHRS and CDR2 YFSETQ. The CDR3 DNA reads as TGCGCCAGCAGCTTGTCGGGACAGCGCGAGACCCAGTACTTC. As protein: CASSLSGQRETQYF. The complete variable domain, with remaining parts taken from reference TRBV5-1 and TRBJ2-5, reads KAGVTQTPRYLIKTRGQQVTLSCSPISGHRSVSWYQQTPGQGLQFLFEYFSETQRNKGNFPGRFSGRQFSNSRSEMNVSTLELGDSALYLCASSLSGQRETQYFGPGTRLLVL.

The V gene is TRBV28, the J gene TRBJ2-1; TRBD2 matches at 11 bases. Germline V gene data show CDR1 as MDHEN and CDR2 as SYDVKM. The CDR3 is 14 residues long. Trimming at V came to 2 bases and at J to 9 bases, leaving 3 bases not matched to a gene. CDR3 DNA: TGTGCCAGCAGTTTAGTAGCGGGAGGGGGTGAGCAGTTCTTC. Its translation is CASSLVAGGGEQFF.

The rearrangement links TRBV3-1 (or the pseudogene TRBV3-2) to TRBJ1-6, with TRBD1 matching 10 bases. The junction had 4 bases not matched to a gene; V was cut back by 2 bases and J by 9 bases. The CDR3 length is 15 residues. Germline V gene lookup returns CDR1 LGHDT and CDR2 YNNKEL (reference sequence). The CDR3 region has the DNA TGTGCCAGCAGCCAACCCGGGACAGGGGCTTCACCCCTCCACTTT. Translation: CASSQPGTGASPLHF.

The chain has TRBV7-2 and TRBJ2-7; TRBD2 is a possible D gene (6 bases). The germline V gene has CDR1 SGHTA and CDR2 FQGNSA. The CDR3 consists of 15 residues. V lost 1 base and J lost 7, with 17 bases in between. The chain's CDR3 is CASSLVLAQGREQYF. In nucleotides, the CDR3 is TGTGCCAGCAGCTTAGTCCTAGCGCAGGGACGGGAGCAGTACTTC.

The rearrangement uses TRBV9 and TRBJ2-1, with 8 nucleotides matching TRBD1. V shed 0 bases, J shed 7 bases, and the junction held 3 bases outside the gene matches. The CDR3 is 14 amino acids. Germline V gene data show CDR1 as SGDLS and CDR2 as YYNGEE. CDR3 DNA: TGTGCCAGCAGCGTAGGCCAGGGGGCGAATGAGCAGTTCTTC. It yields the protein CASSVGQGANEQFF.

The chain combines TRBV20-1 with TRBJ2-1; tentatively, D is TRBD1 (6 bases). This CDR3 spans 13 amino acids. Trimming removed 3 bases at V and 3 bases at J, with 9 bases between. Germline CDR1 DFQATT, CDR2 SNEGSKA (reference sequence). In DNA form, the CDR3 reads TGCAGTGCTAGTTCCAGGGGCTACAATGAGCAGTTCTTC. As protein: CSASSRGYNEQFF.

This clone was recorded once. This rearrangement joins TRBV13 to TRBJ2-5, with 10 bases that match TRBD2. The CDR3 contains 15 residues. The germline gives CDR1 PRHDT, CDR2 FYEKMQ (reference sequence). The trim removed 4 bases at V and 4 bases at J, leaving 6 bases unmatched. The CDR3 here is CASSSGSGRGETQYF. The DNA of the CDR3 is TGTGCCAGCAGCTCCGGGAGCGGGAGGGGAGAGACCCAGTACTTC.

The chain couples TRBV7-3 to TRBJ2-1; 7 bases are a match to TRBD2. V shed 4 bases, J shed 5 bases, and the junction held 5 bases outside the gene matches. From germline, CDR1 is SGHTA and CDR2 FQGTGA. The CDR3 has 14 residues. Here the CDR3 DNA reads TGTGCCAGCAGCTCGCGAGCGGGGAACAATGAGCAGTTCTTC. This translates into CASSSRAGNNEQFF.

The chain has TRBV2 and TRBJ2-7; 8 bases fit TRBD1. V was clipped by 2 bases and J by 3 bases; unmatched bases: 3. CDR1 is SNHLY and CDR2 is FYNNEI in the germline V gene. The length of the CDR3 is 14 residues. The CDR3 protein is CASSERGQVYEQYF. The DNA for the CDR3 is TGTGCCAGCAGTGAAAGGGGACAGGTCTACGAGCAGTACTTC.

The chain has TRBV12-3 or TRBV12-4 and TRBJ2-1; D is unresolved. V lost 5 bases and J 6 bases, leaving 5 bases between the germline ends. This CDR3 is 11 amino acids long. CDR3 sequence: CASSQRNEQFF. The CDR3 nucleotides are TGTGCCAGCAGTCAGCGCAATGAGCAGTTCTTC.

The chain employs TRBV4-1 and TRBJ2-5; the D gene is possibly TRBD2 (7 bases). Between the trimmed V and J ends, which lost 5 bases and 3 bases, there was a span of 16 bases. The CDR3 runs 15 residues. In germline, CDR1 is MGHRA, CDR2 YSYEKL. The CDR3, as DNA: TGCGCCAGCAGCTATTCCCGGGGGGCAAAAGAGACCCAGTACTTC. Amino acid sequence: CASSYSRGAKETQYF.

This rearrangement joins TRBV7-2 to TRBJ2-3; 9 positions match TRBD1. After removal of 3 bases from V and 2 bases from J, the junction contained 6 bases not matched to a gene. The CDR3 runs 16 residues. Germline CDR1 and CDR2: SGHTA and FQGNSA. CDR3 bases: TGTGCCAGCAGCTTCGGACAGGGGAGGATCACAGATACGCAGTATTTT. It specifies CASSFGQGRITDTQYF.

The sample holds one count of this clone. V usage is TRBV6-5 and J usage is TRBJ1-1; perhaps TRBD1 as D (5 bases). The V and J ends lost 0 bases and 8 bases respectively, with 13 bases between them. The CDR3 sequence is 14 residues long. Germline CDR1 reads MNHEY; CDR2 reads SVGAGI. CDR3: CASSYSYRTAEAFF. The CDR3 nucleotides are TGTGCCAGCAGTTACTCGTACAGGACGGCGGAAGCTTTCTTT.

This clone was detected a few times. CDR3 coding DNA: TGTGCCAGTAGTATACAGGGCGTGGGAAATACGCAGTATTTT. This gives the protein CASSIQGVGNTQYF. The V and J genes are TRBV19 and TRBJ2-3; a weak D match, TRBD1 (5 bases). CDR3 size: 14 residues. Germline V CDR1 and CDR2: LNHDA, SQIVND (reference sequence). V lost 2 bases, J lost 7 bases, and 13 bases lay in between. Using reference TRBV19 and TRBJ2-3 for the parts outside the CDR3, the full variable domain is DGGITQSPKYLFRKEGQNVTLSCEQNLNHDAMYWYRQDPGQGLRLIYYSQIVNDFQKGDIAEGYSVSREKKESFPLTVTSAQKNPTAFYLCASSIQGVGNTQYFGPGTRLTVL.

V is TRBV15 and J is TRBJ2-5, with D unresolved. CDR1 LNHNV and CDR2 YYDKDF come from the germline V gene (reference sequence). V shed 5 bases and J shed 2 bases, with 9 bases lying between them. The CDR3 consists of 13 residues. In DNA, the CDR3 is TGTGCCACCAGCGGCCTAGTACAAGAGACCCAGTACTTC. Translation: CATSGLVQETQYF. The complete variable domain, with remaining parts taken from reference TRBV15 and TRBJ2-5, reads DAMVIQNPRYQVTQFGKPVTLSCSQTLNHNVMYWYQQKSSQAPKLLFHYYDKDFNNEADTPDNFQSRRPNTSFCFLDIRSPGLGDTAMYLCATSGLVQETQYFGPGTRLLVL.

V usage is TRBV5-8 and J usage is TRBJ1-5; 9 bases map to TRBD1. In germline, CDR1 is SGHTS, CDR2 YDEGEE. Trimming cost V 3 bases and J 5 bases; bases outside gene matches: 6. This CDR3 is built from 15 residues. The CDR3 loop reads CASSSPRDRDQPQHF. CDR3 DNA: TGTGCCAGCAGCTCCCCTCGGGACAGGGATCAGCCCCAGCATTTT.

The CDR3 spells CASSQVDRGHTEAFF. In DNA form, the CDR3 reads TGCGCCAGCAGCCAGGTAGACAGGGGACACACTGAAGCTTTCTTT. The chain carries TRBV4-3 and TRBJ1-1; 8 bases align to TRBD1. This CDR3 spans 15 amino acids. Germline CDR1 LGHNA, CDR2 YSLEER. Trimming took 3 bases from V and 3 from J; bases not matched to a gene: 6.

This chain links TRBV27 with TRBJ2-3; D is perhaps TRBD2 (5 bases). Per the germline V gene, CDR1 is MNHEY and CDR2 is SMNVEV (reference sequence). CDR3 length equals 15 residues. V lost 4 bases, J lost 5 bases, and 16 bases lay in between. CDR3 nucleotide sequence: TGTGCCAGCAGTTCCCGGACTCAACAAATAGATACGCAGTATTTT. It yields the protein CASSSRTQQIDTQYF.

This clone was counted only a few times. The rearrangement uses TRBV6-5 and TRBJ2-7; the match to TRBD2 covers 7 bases. Germline V CDR1 and CDR2: MNHEY, SVGAGI. The CDR3 has 15 residues. V lost 2 bases and J lost 0; bases outside the gene matches: 4. The CDR3 is CASSYPGGSSYEQYF. The CDR3 DNA reads as TGTGCCAGCAGTTACCCAGGCGGGAGCTCCTACGAGCAGTACTTC.

This chain joins TRBV28 and TRBJ1-2; 7 bases match TRBD1. Germline CDR1 and CDR2: MDHEN and SYDVKM. V lost 6 bases and J lost 3; bases outside the gene matches: 7. The CDR3 is made up of 14 amino acids. The CDR3 reads CASSSIQGYYGYTF. CDR3 coding DNA: TGTGCCAGCAGCTCCATACAGGGGTACTATGGCTACACCTTC.

The V and J genes are TRBV6-2 or TRBV6-3 and TRBJ2-7; D possibly corresponds to TRBD1 (5 bases). Between the trimmed V and J ends, which lost 5 bases and 4 bases, there was a span of 15 bases. CDR1 is MNHEY and CDR2 is SVGEGT in the germline V gene. The CDR3 extends over 14 amino acids. This chain's CDR3 is CASSTPRQLYEQYF. CDR3 bases: TGTGCCAGCAGTACCCCCAGACAGTTATACGAGCAGTACTTC.

The chain carries TRBV29-1 and TRBJ2-1; D remains unclear. Germline V gene data show CDR1 as SQVTM and CDR2 as ANQGSEA. The CDR3 extends over 10 amino acids. Between the trimmed V and J ends, which lost 3 bases and 9 bases, there was a span of 6 bases. CDR3 in amino acids: CSVDLSEQFF. CDR3 nucleotide sequence: TGCAGCGTTGATTTGAGTGAGCAGTTCTTC.

The chain employs TRBV10-2 and TRBJ2-3; D possibly corresponds to TRBD2 (6 bases). V gave up 6 bases and J gave up 0 bases, with 13 bases separating them. Germline lookup yields CDR1 WSHSY and CDR2 SAAADI. The CDR3 contains 15 residues. CDR3 nucleotide sequence: TGCGCCAGCAGCATATCCGGGACTAGCACAGATACGCAGTATTTT. Its translation is CASSISGTSTDTQYF.

The chain uses TRBV5-4 and TRBJ2-2; no clear D. This CDR3 region has 13 residues. Germline loops: CDR1 SGHNT, CDR2 YYREEE (reference sequence). The V end lost 4 bases, the J end lost 1 base, and 5 bases lay between the germline ends. DNA for the CDR3: TGTGCCAGCAGCCCCCAGAACACCGGGGAGCTGTTTTTT. Its translation: CASSPQNTGELFF.

The chain links TRBV5-1 to TRBJ1-5; tentative D call: TRBD1 (5 bases). The V end lost 0 bases, the J end lost 1 base, and 5 bases lay between the germline ends. Germline V gene sequence: CDR1 SGHRS, CDR2 YFSETQ. This CDR3 contains 14 residues. The CDR3 region is CASSLGQSNQPQHF. The CDR3 coding sequence is TGCGCCAGCAGCTTGGGACAGAGCAATCAGCCCCAGCATTTT.

The table lists this clone with a count of one. The gene calls are TRBV7-2 and TRBJ1-2; TRBD1 might be the D (6 bases). Germline CDR1 is SGHTA and CDR2 is FQGNSA. Trimming took off 3 bases at V and 5 bases at J, with 10 bases between the two ends. The CDR3 extends over 13 amino acids. CDR3 region: CASSLDSPYGYTF. In DNA form, the CDR3 reads TGTGCCAGCAGCTTGGACAGCCCATATGGCTACACCTTC.

V is TRBV2 and J is TRBJ1-1; possibly TRBD1 for D (6 bases). Germline CDR1 reads SNHLY; CDR2 reads FYNNEI. The CDR3 is 14 residues long. Trimming removed 6 bases from V and 6 bases from J, with 17 bases in between. CDR3: CASRQTGSWPEAFF. The CDR3 DNA sequence: TGTGCCAGCAGACAAACAGGGAGTTGGCCTGAAGCTTTCTTT.